This T cell receptor (beta chain) was sequenced for a study of monozygotic twins with inflammatory bowel disease. Study outcomes and limitations: Support was absent for any single strong signal or clonotype linked to IBD.

Template switching appended UMIs that held a 6-nucleotide sample barcode. TCRdb reprocessed the 5' RACE reads, with one entry per CDR3 protein and no DNA. Its table lists around 450,000 distinct CDR3 sequences. A note on this clonotype: Antigen unknown.

Germline V gene lookup returns CDR1 SGHTA and CDR2 FQGNSA. The CDR3 spans 17 residues. Input material: blood. This chain connects TRBV7-2 to TRBJ2-2; TCRdb's D call, TRBD2, is unchecked because there is no DNA. This receptor was identified in a human donor with ulcerative colitis or Crohn's disease, or a healthy co-twin of an affected twin (not recorded which). CDR3 loop: CASSPLGLAANTGELFF.